This TCR beta chain was identified during a study of T cells after yellow fever vaccination. For this clonotype: What it binds is unknown.

Germline V gene data show CDR1 as SGHTS and CDR2 as YDEGEE. This CDR3 is built from 16 residues. V was pared by 0 bases and J by 8 bases, with 9 bases of the junction left unmatched. MiXCR was run by TCRdb on the 5' RACE reads, yielding one entry per CDR3 protein. The repertoire holds fewer than 350,000 distinct CDR3 sequences, with around 4.5% as singletons. Study-level results: Peak timing came faster in the weaker secondary response, day 5 versus 15.

The gene calls are TRBV5-8 and TRBJ2-1; 9 bases map to TRBD1. The sequencing used PBMCs, collected 15 days after the yellow fever booster vaccination. The receptor was isolated from a man between 18 and 35 years old who received the YFV17D yellow fever vaccine. CDR3 residues: CASSLALQGALDEQFF. The CDR3 DNA reads as TGTGCCAGCAGCTTGGCCTTACAGGGGGCGCTCGATGAGCAGTTCTTC.